One and the same sample provided the 21 T cell receptor beta chains below, sequenced in a study of blood T cell repertoires in COVID-19. The data were produced by immunoSEQ multiplex PCR, yet TCRdb's version contains in-frame clones alone and is incomplete. The repertoire holds 200,000 to 250,000 clones, with around nine tenths as singletons. Sequenced: peripheral blood. These receptors were obtained from a man aged 18 to 29 with active or convalescent COVID-19.

J is TRBJ1-1 and V is TRBV4-1; 9 bases map to TRBD1. CDR1 is MGHRA, CDR2 YSYEKL, per germline. The CDR3 is 17 residues long. V was pared by 2 bases and J by 2 bases, with 9 bases of the junction left unmatched. CDR3 region: CASSQLPGTGLNTEAFF. The CDR3 nucleotides are TGCGCCAGCAGCCAATTGCCCGGGACAGGGTTAAACACTGAAGCTTTCTTT.

This rearrangement joins TRBV28 to TRBJ1-5; tentative D call: TRBD1 (5 bases). CDR1 is MDHEN, CDR2 SYDVKM, per germline. The CDR3 is made up of 14 amino acids. V was shortened by 6 bases and J by 3 bases, with 12 bases between the two germline ends. The CDR3 loop is CASRVDRDNQPQHF. The CDR3 DNA sequence: TGTGCCAGCAGGGTAGACAGAGACAATCAGCCCCAGCATTTT.

The chain has TRBV7-9 and TRBJ2-7; 13 bases fit TRBD2. The CDR3 runs 16 residues. The germline V gene encodes CDR1 SEHNR and CDR2 FQNEAQ (reference sequence). Unmatched junction bases numbered 4, after V lost 0 bases and J lost 5 bases. CDR3 region: CASSLAGTSGNHEQYF. CDR3 DNA: TGTGCCAGCAGCTTAGCAGGGACTAGCGGGAACCACGAGCAGTACTTC.

This clone was observed a single time. V and J are TRBV20-1 and TRBJ1-1, with 9 bases aligning to TRBD1. In germline, CDR1 is DFQATT, CDR2 SNEGSKA (reference sequence). V was clipped by 3 bases and J by 5 bases; unmatched bases: 4. The CDR3 runs 13 residues. The DNA for the CDR3 is TGCAGTGCTAGTTGGGACAGGGCTACTGAAGCTTTCTTT. This sequence encodes CSASWDRATEAFF.

This chain uses TRBV5-4 with TRBJ2-1; possible D gene TRBD1, 6 bases. Trimming cost V 3 bases and J 11 bases, with 21 bases left between them. Looked up from germline, CDR1 is SGHNT and CDR2 is YYREEE (reference sequence). The CDR3 has 15 residues. The CDR3 nucleotides read TGTGCCAGCAGCTGGGGGACACAAGATACAATGCAGCAGTTCTTC. As protein: CASSWGTQDTMQQFF.

The V gene is TRBV5-1, the J gene TRBJ1-1; 9 nucleotides agree with TRBD1. The CDR3 has 14 residues. V dropped 3 bases and J dropped 3; count of bases not matched to a gene: 3. CDR1 and CDR2 from the germline V gene are SGHRS and YFSETQ. The CDR3 here is CASSWDRVHTEAFF. Here the CDR3 DNA reads TGCGCCAGCAGCTGGGACAGGGTTCACACTGAAGCTTTCTTT.

The V and J genes are TRBV5-6 and TRBJ2-7; 8 bases agree with TRBD1. The V gene's germline CDR1 is SGHDT and CDR2 YYEEEE. The CDR3 totals 14 residues. The V gene end was trimmed by 4 bases and the J gene end by 4 bases; junction bases not matched to a gene: 7. Written as DNA, the CDR3 is TGTGCCAGCAGCCTCCGGTACAGGGGGTACGAGCAGTACTTC. Translated: CASSLRYRGYEQYF. Based on the CDR3 plus reference TRBV5-6 and TRBJ2-7, the full variable domain is DAGVTQSPTHLIKTRGQQVTLRCSPKSGHDTVSWYQQALGQGPQFIFQYYEEEERQRGNFPDRFSGHQFPNYSSELNVNALLLGDSALYLCASSLRYRGYEQYFGPGTRLTVT.

A single count supports this clone. The V call is TRBV5-4, the J call TRBJ2-7, with D possibly being TRBD2 (5 bases). Germline assignment: CDR1 SGHNT and CDR2 YYREEE (reference sequence). Trimming left V 4 bases short and J 2 bases short, with 13 bases between. This CDR3 is built from 14 residues. The CDR3 nucleotides are TGTGCCAGCAGCCCCGGGAACTCCCCCTACGAGCAGTACTTC. Residues: CASSPGNSPYEQYF.

The gene calls are TRBV3-1 (or the pseudogene TRBV3-2) and TRBJ1-6; D is ambiguous. V dropped 5 bases and J dropped 7 bases, with 12 bases sitting between them. The CDR3 totals 14 residues. Germline V lookup: CDR1 LGHDT, CDR2 YNNKEL (reference sequence). The CDR3, as DNA: TGTGCCAGCAGCGATCTCCCGGAGAATTCACCCCTCCACTTT. It yields the protein CASSDLPENSPLHF.

The CDR3 loop is CASSSGDTDTQYF. CDR3 bases: TGTGCCAGCAGCTCCGGGGACACAGATACGCAGTATTTT. This chain links TRBV28 with TRBJ2-3; perhaps TRBD2 as D (5 bases). V was shortened by 6 bases and J by 2 bases, with 9 bases between the two germline ends. Per the germline V gene, CDR1 is MDHEN and CDR2 is SYDVKM. The CDR3 is 13 amino acids.

The genes are TRBV3-1 (or the pseudogene TRBV3-2) and TRBJ1-2; D unclear. Trimming removed 1 base from V and 2 bases from J, with 11 bases in between. The CDR3 extends over 15 amino acids. Germline CDR1 LGHDT, CDR2 YNNKEL (reference sequence). The CDR3 DNA sequence: TGTGCCAGCAGCCAAGTTAATGCGGGAAACTATGGCTACACCTTC. This codes for CASSQVNAGNYGYTF.

The chain recombines TRBV10-3 with TRBJ2-7; D is unclear. This CDR3 region has 15 residues. Germline CDR1 is ENHRY and CDR2 is SYGVKD. The V gene lost 2 bases and the J gene lost 1 base, with 12 bases spanning the gap. CDR3 loop: CAISEDPARSYEQYF. DNA for the CDR3: TGTGCCATCAGTGAGGATCCAGCGCGATCCTACGAGCAGTACTTC.

V usage is TRBV25-1 and J usage is TRBJ2-5; D remains unclear. The CDR3 totals 14 residues. Germline-derived CDR1 and CDR2 are MGHDK and SYGVNS. Trimming shortened V by 3 bases and J by 2 bases, and 10 bases separated the two germline ends. Written as DNA, the CDR3 is TGTGCCAGCAGTGATCCCGGCAGGCAAGAGACCCAGTACTTC. It specifies CASSDPGRQETQYF.

This sequence joins TRBV7-9 and TRBJ1-1, with D unclear. V lost 3 bases and J 0 bases, leaving 5 bases between the germline ends. The CDR3 contains 13 residues. Germline V lookup: CDR1 SEHNR, CDR2 FQNEAQ (reference sequence). For the CDR3, the DNA is TGTGCCAGCAGCTTCACAGTGAACACTGAAGCTTTCTTT. This codes for CASSFTVNTEAFF.

The chain has TRBV29-1 and TRBJ1-1; TRBD1 matches 9 bases. The germline V gene has CDR1 SQVTM and CDR2 ANQGSEA. The CDR3 has 13 amino acids. The ends lost 6 bases at V and 5 bases at J; junction bases unmatched: 7. CDR3 nucleotide sequence: TGCAGCGTCTCGGGACAGGGAAGGACTGAAGCTTTCTTT. This gives the protein CSVSGQGRTEAFF.

The CDR3 reads CASSLAGRVATGELFF. For the CDR3, the DNA is TGTGCCAGCAGCTTGGCCGGGCGGGTCGCGACCGGGGAGCTGTTTTTT. V usage is TRBV5-4 and J usage is TRBJ2-2; D possibly corresponds to TRBD2 (5 bases). The V end lost 0 bases, the J end lost 5 bases, and 14 bases lay between the germline ends. The CDR3 covers 16 residues. Germline CDR1 is SGHNT and CDR2 is YYREEE (reference sequence).

This sequence joins TRBV10-2 and TRBJ2-1; 11 bases map to TRBD2. The CDR3 runs 17 residues. Germline CDR1 reads WSHSY; CDR2 reads SAAADI. J gave up 4 bases and V 4 bases, and 9 bases lay outside the gene matches. The CDR3 coding sequence is TGCGCCAGCAGTGGTGAACTAGCGGGAGTCTGGTACAATGAGCAGTTCTTC. This encodes CASSGELAGVWYNEQFF.

The chain recombines TRBV19 with TRBJ2-4; no clear D gene. The CDR3 sequence is 15 residues long. Deletions cut 5 bases from V and 6 bases from J, with 17 bases between. The germline gives CDR1 LNHDA, CDR2 SQIVND (reference sequence). CDR3 loop: CASSAGEFEINIQYF. The DNA of the CDR3 is TGTGCCAGTAGTGCCGGAGAGTTTGAGATAAACATTCAGTACTTC.

The chain combines TRBV4-2 with TRBJ2-1; D remains unclear. The CDR3 is 15 residues long. CDR1 and CDR2 from the germline V gene are LGHNA and YNFKEQ. Trimming took 0 bases from V and 4 from J, leaving 10 bases between them. The CDR3 loop reads CASSQEWARYNEQFF. Written as DNA, the CDR3 is TGTGCCAGCAGCCAAGAATGGGCCAGATACAATGAGCAGTTCTTC.

The chain employs TRBV27 and TRBJ2-7, with 10 nucleotides matching TRBD1. This CDR3 region has 17 residues. Per the germline V gene, CDR1 is MNHEY and CDR2 is SMNVEV (reference sequence). Trimming cost V 0 bases and J 3 bases; bases outside gene matches: 8. The CDR3, as DNA: TGTGCCAGCAGTTTATCTCTGGGGGACAGGGGCCTCTACGAGCAGTACTTC. Its translation is CASSLSLGDRGLYEQYF.

The chain is built from TRBV2 and TRBJ2-3, with 15 bases lining up with TRBD2. The V gene's germline CDR1 is SNHLY and CDR2 FYNNEI. The V and J ends lost 6 bases and 0 bases, in that order; junction bases with no gene match: 13. CDR3 length: 20 amino acids. CDR3 residues: CASSQTGLAGGRGSTDTQYF. The CDR3 coding sequence is TGTGCCAGCAGCCAAACCGGACTAGCGGGAGGGAGGGGTAGCACAGATACGCAGTATTTT.